This TCR beta chain was profiled in a study of T cell responses to AZD1222 COVID-19 vaccine. Study results and caveats: Among those given AZD1222, only five to seven were seropositive at baseline.

Concerning this clone itself: Its antigen is still unknown.

Method: immunoSEQ multiplex PCR; TCRdb's copy keeps in-frame clones and lacks some. Altogether tens of thousands of clones are present, about 88% being singletons, with the ten largest covering over 15%. CDR1 SGHRS and CDR2 YFSETQ come from the germline V gene. The CDR3 runs to 15 residues. V dropped 0 bases and J dropped 4 bases, with 10 bases sitting between them. Sequences were derived from peripheral blood, sampled on day 0 of AZD1222 vaccination. The receptor comes from an adult in good health. V and J are TRBV5-1 and TRBJ1-4, with unresolved D. This CDR3 reads CASSLGQLGNEKLFF. CDR3 DNA: TGCGCCAGCAGCTTGGGCCAGCTTGGTAATGAAAAACTGTTTTTT.